The clone carrying this T cell receptor (beta chain) has just a few counts. Its antigen is as yet unknown. The data are from a study of read filtering for tumor transcriptome and immune sequencing. About the study: DNase treatment preceded whole-transcriptome library preparation. Points from the study as a whole: The CD138-negative fraction was mixed bone marrow immune cells, not pure T cells. RNA-seq captured clonotypes less deeply and reliably than IR-seq.

Every patient had bone marrow sampled while the disease was active. The germline gives CDR1 MNHEY, CDR2 SVGAGI. The CDR3 extends over 18 amino acids. Trimming left V 2 bases short and J 0 bases short, with 14 bases between. From roughly 0.4 ug of RNA, a library with molecular barcoded alpha/delta and beta/gamma adaptors was made. TCRdb ran MiXCR on the reads and lists one entry per CDR3 protein. The data hold around 60,000 distinct CDR3 sequences, with approximately 20% observed a single time. The clonotype was recovered from a donor at least 40 years old with multiple myeloma. The sequencing input was a population of CD138-negative cells sorted from bone marrow. The rearrangement uses TRBV6-5 and TRBJ2-6, with D perhaps TRBD1 (6 bases). CDR3 in DNA: TGTGCCAGCAGTTACACAGGGACGGGAAGCTCTGGGGCCAACGTCCTGACTTTC. It translates to CASSYTGTGSSGANVLTF.